Listed below are T cell receptor beta chains from one sample, sequenced in a study of vaccination and CD4 T cells after COVID-19. For these TCRs, the target antigens are not known. TCRdb re-called the PCR reads through MiXCR, storing one row per CDR3 protein. The sample yields more than 15,000 distinct CDR3 sequences, approximately 50% seen once. Sequences were derived from cultured CD4+ T cells from blood, sampled after SARS-CoV-2 vaccination. All receptors derive from a human donor with COVID-19. The CDR3 runs from the conserved cysteine through the conserved F or W. The order of the fields is D gene, J gene, V gene, CDR3 length, clone size, CDR3 DNA, CDR3 protein. D genes are given only for firm matches. Size is stated for part of the rows, as once, few or many counts, or as a class when the clone is expanded.

D gene: .
J gene: TRBJ2-3
V gene: TRBV27
CDR3 length: 16
clone size: .
CDR3 DNA: TGTGCCAGCAGTGATCCTTCAGTTTGGACCACAGATACGCAGTATTTT
CDR3 protein: CASSDPSVWTTDTQYF

D gene: TRBD1
J gene: TRBJ2-7
V gene: TRBV11-3
CDR3 length: 14
clone size: .
CDR3 DNA: TGTGCCAGCAGCTTAAGACAGGGGGCTTACGAGCAGTACTTC
CDR3 protein: CASSLRQGAYEQYF

D gene: TRBD1
J gene: TRBJ1-2
V gene: TRBV6-1
CDR3 length: 13
clone size: .
CDR3 DNA: TGTGCCAGCAGGACCTTCGGACAGGGTGGCTACACCTTC
CDR3 protein: CASRTFGQGGYTF

D gene: .
J gene: TRBJ1-2
V gene: TRBV5-4
CDR3 length: 16
clone size: .
CDR3 DNA: TGTGCCAGCAGCCGAGTAGCGTCGGGGGCGGTATCAGGCTACACCTTC
CDR3 protein: CASSRVASGAVSGYTF

D gene: .
J gene: TRBJ1-2
V gene: TRBV12-3/TRBV12-4
CDR3 length: 14
clone size: once
CDR3 DNA: TGTGCCAGCAGTTTGGCGACAGATCGTGGCGGCTACACCTTC
CDR3 protein: CASSLATDRGGYTF

D gene: .
J gene: TRBJ2-2
V gene: TRBV6-5
CDR3 length: 14
clone size: few
CDR3 DNA: TGTGCCAGCAGTTACTTATCCCCTTCTGGGGAGCTGTTTTTT
CDR3 protein: CASSYLSPSGELFF

D gene: .
J gene: TRBJ2-7
V gene: TRBV7-2
CDR3 length: 17
clone size: .
CDR3 DNA: TGTGCCAGCAGCCCGGGAAGGAGTCGCTCCACCTCCTACGAGCAGTACTTC
CDR3 protein: CASSPGRSRSTSYEQYF

D gene: .
J gene: TRBJ1-5
V gene: TRBV20-1
CDR3 length: 13
clone size: .
CDR3 DNA: TGCAGTGCGACGAGGGACAAGAATCAGCCCCAGCATTTT
CDR3 protein: CSATRDKNQPQHF

D gene: TRBD2
J gene: TRBJ2-1
V gene: TRBV6-1
CDR3 length: 13
clone size: .
CDR3 DNA: TGTGCCACCGGGGGGAGCAATGGGAGTGAGCAGTTCTTC
CDR3 protein: CATGGSNGSEQFF

D gene: .
J gene: TRBJ2-3
V gene: TRBV20-1
CDR3 length: 13
clone size: few
CDR3 DNA: TGCAGTGGTTGGGGGTCTAGCACAGATACGCAGTATTTT
CDR3 protein: CSGWGSSTDTQYF

D gene: .
J gene: TRBJ2-5
V gene: TRBV7-6
CDR3 length: 15
clone size: once
CDR3 DNA: TGTGCCAGCAGCTTAGGTCAGGTTAACCAAGAGACCCAGTACTTC
CDR3 protein: CASSLGQVNQETQYF

D gene: .
J gene: TRBJ1-6
V gene: TRBV12-3/TRBV12-4
CDR3 length: 13
clone size: few
CDR3 DNA: TGTGCCAGCAGCGTCGGGCATGGTTCACCCCTCCACTTT
CDR3 protein: CASSVGHGSPLHF

D gene: .
J gene: TRBJ2-5
V gene: TRBV2
CDR3 length: 16
clone size: .
CDR3 DNA: TGTGCCAGCAGTGAAACGGGCCGGAGGTCGCTAGAGACCCAGTACTTC
CDR3 protein: CASSETGRRSLETQYF

D gene: .
J gene: TRBJ2-5
V gene: TRBV27
CDR3 length: 14
clone size: .
CDR3 DNA: TGTGCCAGCAGTTTAGCGGGGGCGGAGGAGACCCAGTACTTC
CDR3 protein: CASSLAGAEETQYF

D gene: .
J gene: TRBJ1-1
V gene: TRBV6-2/TRBV6-3
CDR3 length: 16
clone size: few
CDR3 DNA: TGTGCCAGCAGCTTGGCGGGACCTACGCTAAACACTGAAGCTTTCTTT
CDR3 protein: CASSLAGPTLNTEAFF

D gene: TRBD2
J gene: TRBJ2-3
V gene: TRBV7-3
CDR3 length: 16
clone size: few
CDR3 DNA: TGTGCCAGCAGCTTAGCAGCGGGGGGTAGGACAGATACGCAGTATTTT
CDR3 protein: CASSLAAGGRTDTQYF

D gene: .
J gene: TRBJ1-6
V gene: TRBV15
CDR3 length: 16
clone size: once
CDR3 DNA: TGTGCCACCAGCAGAGGGAGTGGCAGGGTGGATTCACCCCTCCACTTT
CDR3 protein: CATSRGSGRVDSPLHF

D gene: .
J gene: TRBJ1-2
V gene: TRBV11-2
CDR3 length: 18
clone size: .
CDR3 DNA: TGTGCCAGCAGCCTCAATCGCGGGGGGGACTGGCTGGGAGGGGGCTACACCTTC
CDR3 protein: CASSLNRGGDWLGGGYTF

D gene: .
J gene: TRBJ1-2
V gene: TRBV6-1
CDR3 length: 13
clone size: .
CDR3 DNA: TGTGCCAGCCAGCTAGACAGGCACTATGGCTACACCTTC
CDR3 protein: CASQLDRHYGYTF

D gene: TRBD2
J gene: TRBJ2-1
V gene: TRBV10-3
CDR3 length: 17
clone size: few
CDR3 DNA: TGTGCCATCAGTGAGTTACTAGCGGGGGGCCTTTACAATGAGCAGTTCTTC
CDR3 protein: CAISELLAGGLYNEQFF

D gene: .
J gene: TRBJ1-1
V gene: TRBV6-2/TRBV6-3
CDR3 length: 13
clone size: .
CDR3 DNA: TGTGCCTGCTACAGGACCATGAACACTGAAGCTTTCTTT
CDR3 protein: CACYRTMNTEAFF

D gene: TRBD1
J gene: TRBJ2-3
V gene: TRBV7-6
CDR3 length: 15
clone size: .
CDR3 DNA: TGTGCCAGCAGCTTACCCCTGACAGGGTCGGATACGCAGTATTTT
CDR3 protein: CASSLPLTGSDTQYF

D gene: .
J gene: TRBJ2-7
V gene: TRBV7-8
CDR3 length: 15
clone size: .
CDR3 DNA: TGTGCCAGCAGCTTATCGCAGTACAGCTCCTACGAGCAGTACTTC
CDR3 protein: CASSLSQYSSYEQYF

D gene: .
J gene: TRBJ1-5
V gene: TRBV20-1
CDR3 length: 12
clone size: few
CDR3 DNA: TGCAGTGCTAGAGATCGTGATCTTCCCCAGCATTTT
CDR3 protein: CSARDRDLPQHF

D gene: .
J gene: TRBJ1-5
V gene: TRBV29-1
CDR3 length: 13
clone size: few
CDR3 DNA: TGCAGCGCCCGGGACAACTACAATCAGCCCCAGCATTTT
CDR3 protein: CSARDNYNQPQHF

D gene: TRBD2
J gene: TRBJ2-5
V gene: TRBV27
CDR3 length: 15
clone size: .
CDR3 DNA: TGTGCCAGCAGTAAAGGACTAGTGGGTCAAGAGACCCAGTACTTC
CDR3 protein: CASSKGLVGQETQYF

D gene: TRBD1
J gene: TRBJ2-1
V gene: TRBV7-9
CDR3 length: 15
clone size: .
CDR3 DNA: TGTGCCAGCAGGTCCCCGGGACAGGGGTACAATGAGCAGTTCTTC
CDR3 protein: CASRSPGQGYNEQFF

D gene: .
J gene: TRBJ2-5
V gene: TRBV6-5
CDR3 length: 16
clone size: few
CDR3 DNA: TGTGCCAGCAGTTCCCTCCTGGACCCATCCCCAGAGACCCAGTACTTC
CDR3 protein: CASSSLLDPSPETQYF

D gene: TRBD1
J gene: TRBJ1-4
V gene: TRBV7-2
CDR3 length: 12
clone size: .
CDR3 DNA: TGTGCCACCGGGACAGGGGGTGAAAAACTGTTTTTT
CDR3 protein: CATGTGGEKLFF

D gene: .
J gene: TRBJ2-7
V gene: TRBV27
CDR3 length: 16
clone size: .
CDR3 DNA: TGTGCCAGCAGTCCCCGGACAAGGAGTAATAGCTACGAGCAGTACTTC
CDR3 protein: CASSPRTRSNSYEQYF

D gene: .
J gene: TRBJ1-6
V gene: TRBV18
CDR3 length: 15
clone size: .
CDR3 DNA: TGTGCCAGCTCACTACAGCCTACTGCTAATTCACCCCTCCACTTT
CDR3 protein: CASSLQPTANSPLHF

D gene: .
J gene: TRBJ2-5
V gene: TRBV12-3/TRBV12-4
CDR3 length: 13
clone size: .
CDR3 DNA: TGTGCCAGCAGGGACCACAGCCAAGAGACCCAGTACTTC
CDR3 protein: CASRDHSQETQYF

D gene: .
J gene: TRBJ2-3
V gene: TRBV20-1
CDR3 length: 13
clone size: .
CDR3 DNA: TGCAGTGCTCAGGGCCCAGGCACAGATACGCAGTATTTT
CDR3 protein: CSAQGPGTDTQYF

D gene: .
J gene: TRBJ1-4
V gene: TRBV20-1
CDR3 length: 13
clone size: .
CDR3 DNA: TGCAGTGCTCAGGGGAGAACTAATGAAAAACTGTTTTTT
CDR3 protein: CSAQGRTNEKLFF

D gene: .
J gene: TRBJ2-2
V gene: TRBV6-2/TRBV6-3
CDR3 length: 14
clone size: .
CDR3 DNA: TGTGCCAGCACTTTATGGACGGCGCCCGGGGAGCTGTTTTTT
CDR3 protein: CASTLWTAPGELFF

D gene: .
J gene: TRBJ1-2
V gene: TRBV19
CDR3 length: 15
clone size: few
CDR3 DNA: TGTGCCAGTAGTATTGGGGCAGGGTTGGAGTATGGCTACACCTTC
CDR3 protein: CASSIGAGLEYGYTF

D gene: .
J gene: TRBJ1-6
V gene: TRBV7-2
CDR3 length: 15
clone size: few
CDR3 DNA: TGTGCCAGCAGCTTGGCAGGATCAGGGGCTTCACCCCTCCACTTT
CDR3 protein: CASSLAGSGASPLHF

D gene: .
J gene: TRBJ1-4
V gene: TRBV4-3
CDR3 length: 15
clone size: .
CDR3 DNA: TGCGCCAGCAGCCAAGATTCCACAGAGGGTGAAAAACTGTTTTTT
CDR3 protein: CASSQDSTEGEKLFF

D gene: .
J gene: TRBJ2-7
V gene: TRBV4-2
CDR3 length: 14
clone size: .
CDR3 DNA: TGTGCCAGCAGCCCCCGAGCCGGCCCCTACGAGCAGTACTTC
CDR3 protein: CASSPRAGPYEQYF

D gene: .
J gene: TRBJ1-2
V gene: TRBV25-1
CDR3 length: 14
clone size: few
CDR3 DNA: TGTGCCAGCAGGGGGCAGGGCCCTCTGCGTGGCTACACCTTC
CDR3 protein: CASRGQGPLRGYTF

D gene: .
J gene: TRBJ2-3
V gene: TRBV11-3
CDR3 length: 12
clone size: .
CDR3 DNA: TGTGCCAGCAGCTCCCATGGGGATACGCAGTATTTT
CDR3 protein: CASSSHGDTQYF

D gene: TRBD2
J gene: TRBJ2-2
V gene: TRBV20-1
CDR3 length: 17
clone size: .
CDR3 DNA: TGCAGTGCTAGAGATGTGGCGGGGGGGCCGGACACCGGGGAGCTGTTTTTT
CDR3 protein: CSARDVAGGPDTGELFF

D gene: TRBD2
J gene: TRBJ2-4
V gene: TRBV7-9
CDR3 length: 15
clone size: .
CDR3 DNA: TGTGCCAGCAGCTTAGGGGAGGGAATCAAAAACATTCAGTACTTC
CDR3 protein: CASSLGEGIKNIQYF

D gene: .
J gene: TRBJ1-1
V gene: TRBV18
CDR3 length: 15
clone size: .
CDR3 DNA: TGTGCCAGCTCACCCCGACAGGCTTTGAACACTGAAGCTTTCTTT
CDR3 protein: CASSPRQALNTEAFF

D gene: .
J gene: TRBJ2-7
V gene: TRBV18
CDR3 length: 13
clone size: .
CDR3 DNA: TGTGCCAGCTCACGAACCGACAGGATCGAGCAGTACTTC
CDR3 protein: CASSRTDRIEQYF

D gene: .
J gene: TRBJ1-5
V gene: TRBV6-2/TRBV6-3
CDR3 length: 12
clone size: .
CDR3 DNA: TGTGCCAGTGAGACGGGGGGCCAGCCCCAGCATTTT
CDR3 protein: CASETGGQPQHF

D gene: .
J gene: TRBJ2-1
V gene: TRBV6-2/TRBV6-3
CDR3 length: 14
clone size: .
CDR3 DNA: TGTGCCAGCAGTTACGGCGGGCGCCGGCCCTTGCAGTTCTTC
CDR3 protein: CASSYGGRRPLQFF

D gene: TRBD1
J gene: TRBJ1-5
V gene: TRBV27
CDR3 length: 18
clone size: few
CDR3 DNA: TGTGCCAGCAGTTTAGGTGGACAGGGGTATGAAGGCAATCAGCCCCAGCATTTT
CDR3 protein: CASSLGGQGYEGNQPQHF

D gene: .
J gene: TRBJ2-3
V gene: TRBV5-1
CDR3 length: 14
clone size: .
CDR3 DNA: TGCGCCAGCAGCGAAGTGGGCAGCACAGATACGCAGTATTTT
CDR3 protein: CASSEVGSTDTQYF

D gene: TRBD1
J gene: TRBJ1-5
V gene: TRBV12-3/TRBV12-4
CDR3 length: 12
clone size: few
CDR3 DNA: TGTGCCAGCAAGGGGGCCAAGCAGCCCCAGCATTTT
CDR3 protein: CASKGAKQPQHF

D gene: TRBD1
J gene: TRBJ1-4
V gene: TRBV7-9
CDR3 length: 14
clone size: few
CDR3 DNA: TGTGCCAGCAGCCAACAGGGGATGGTTGAAAAACTGTTTTTT
CDR3 protein: CASSQQGMVEKLFF

D gene: .
J gene: TRBJ2-2
V gene: TRBV7-2
CDR3 length: 14
clone size: once
CDR3 DNA: TGTGCCAGCAGCGTATTCAGGGAAACCGGGGAGCTGTTTTTT
CDR3 protein: CASSVFRETGELFF

D gene: .
J gene: TRBJ1-1
V gene: TRBV27
CDR3 length: 15
clone size: few
CDR3 DNA: TGTGCCAGCAGCAACTTGGGGGGGGCTAGAACTGAAGCTTTCTTT
CDR3 protein: CASSNLGGARTEAFF

D gene: TRBD2
J gene: TRBJ2-3
V gene: TRBV20-1
CDR3 length: 15
clone size: .
CDR3 DNA: TGCAGTGCCGACGTTGGGGGGGAAGTGACAGATACGCAGTATTTT
CDR3 protein: CSADVGGEVTDTQYF

D gene: .
J gene: TRBJ2-2
V gene: TRBV5-1
CDR3 length: 18
clone size: .
CDR3 DNA: TGCGCCAGCAGCTTGGGCCCTTTGATGGAACCGAACACCGGGGAGCTGTTTTTT
CDR3 protein: CASSLGPLMEPNTGELFF

D gene: .
J gene: TRBJ1-2
V gene: TRBV30
CDR3 length: 13
clone size: .
CDR3 DNA: TGTGCCTGGAGAGGAGGCGTAGACTATGGCTACACCTTC
CDR3 protein: CAWRGGVDYGYTF

D gene: TRBD2
J gene: TRBJ2-1
V gene: TRBV7-3
CDR3 length: 15
clone size: .
CDR3 DNA: TGTGCCAGCAGCTTAAATCCTAGCGGGGTCAATGAGCAGTTCTTC
CDR3 protein: CASSLNPSGVNEQFF

D gene: .
J gene: TRBJ1-1
V gene: TRBV20-1
CDR3 length: 13
clone size: few
CDR3 DNA: TGCAGTGCCCAAGGGGACTCCATCATGCAAGCTTTCTTT
CDR3 protein: CSAQGDSIMQAFF

D gene: TRBD1
J gene: TRBJ1-2
V gene: TRBV6-2/TRBV6-3
CDR3 length: 14
clone size: .
CDR3 DNA: TGTGCCACCGACAGGGTAGGCCGCTCCTATGGCTACACCTTC
CDR3 protein: CATDRVGRSYGYTF

D gene: .
J gene: TRBJ2-2
V gene: TRBV7-2
CDR3 length: 16
clone size: .
CDR3 DNA: TGTGCCAGCAGCTTACGCCCCGGGACACTCACCGGGGAGCTGTTTTTT
CDR3 protein: CASSLRPGTLTGELFF